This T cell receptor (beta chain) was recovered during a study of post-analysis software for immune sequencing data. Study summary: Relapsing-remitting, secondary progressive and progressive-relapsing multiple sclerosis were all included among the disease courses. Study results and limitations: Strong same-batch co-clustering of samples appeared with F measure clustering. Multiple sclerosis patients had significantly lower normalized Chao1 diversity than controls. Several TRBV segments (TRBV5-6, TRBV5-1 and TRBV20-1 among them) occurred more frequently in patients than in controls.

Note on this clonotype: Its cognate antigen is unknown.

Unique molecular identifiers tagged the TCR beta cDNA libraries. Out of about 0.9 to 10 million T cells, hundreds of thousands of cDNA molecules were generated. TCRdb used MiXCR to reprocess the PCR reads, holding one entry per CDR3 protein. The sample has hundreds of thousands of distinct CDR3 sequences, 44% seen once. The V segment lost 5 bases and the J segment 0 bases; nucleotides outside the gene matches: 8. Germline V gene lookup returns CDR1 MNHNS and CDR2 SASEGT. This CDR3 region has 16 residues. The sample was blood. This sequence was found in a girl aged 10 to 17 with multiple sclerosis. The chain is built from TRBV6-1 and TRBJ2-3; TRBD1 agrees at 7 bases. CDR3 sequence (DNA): TGTGCCAGCAGTTTGCTCGTGGACAGGAGCACAGATACGCAGTATTTT. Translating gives CASSLLVDRSTDTQYF.